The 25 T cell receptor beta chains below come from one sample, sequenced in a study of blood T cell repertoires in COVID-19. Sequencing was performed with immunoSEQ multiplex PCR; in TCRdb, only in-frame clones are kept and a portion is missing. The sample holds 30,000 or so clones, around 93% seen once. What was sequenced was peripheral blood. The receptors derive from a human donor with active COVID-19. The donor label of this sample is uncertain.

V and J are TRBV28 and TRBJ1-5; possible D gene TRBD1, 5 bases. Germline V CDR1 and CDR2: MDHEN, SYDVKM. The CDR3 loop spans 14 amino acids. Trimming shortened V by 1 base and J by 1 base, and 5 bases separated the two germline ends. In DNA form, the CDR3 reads TGTGCCAGCAGTTTATCAGGGAGCAATCAGCCCCAGCATTTT. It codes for CASSLSGSNQPQHF.

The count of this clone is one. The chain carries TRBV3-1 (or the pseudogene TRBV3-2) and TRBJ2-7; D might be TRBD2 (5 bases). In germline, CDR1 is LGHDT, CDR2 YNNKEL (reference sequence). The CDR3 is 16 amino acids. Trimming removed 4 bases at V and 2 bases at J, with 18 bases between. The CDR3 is CASSPPDHLRAYEQYF. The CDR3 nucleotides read TGTGCCAGCAGCCCGCCGGACCACCTGCGGGCCTACGAGCAGTACTTC.

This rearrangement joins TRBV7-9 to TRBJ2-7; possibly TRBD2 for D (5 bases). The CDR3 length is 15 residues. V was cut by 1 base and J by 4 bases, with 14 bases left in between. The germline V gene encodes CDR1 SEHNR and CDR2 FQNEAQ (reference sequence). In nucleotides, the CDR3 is TGTGCCAGCAGCTTAGGGGAGTGGACGCGATACGAGCAGTACTTC. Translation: CASSLGEWTRYEQYF.

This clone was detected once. The CDR3, as DNA: TGCGCCAGCAGCTTGGGCCCGGGGGAGATCTACGAGCAGTACTTC. It translates to CASSLGPGEIYEQYF. J is TRBJ2-7 and V is TRBV5-1; TRBD2 is a possible D gene (6 bases). V shed 0 bases and J shed 3 bases, with 13 bases lying between them. The CDR3 runs 15 residues. Germline V gene lookup returns CDR1 SGHRS and CDR2 YFSETQ.

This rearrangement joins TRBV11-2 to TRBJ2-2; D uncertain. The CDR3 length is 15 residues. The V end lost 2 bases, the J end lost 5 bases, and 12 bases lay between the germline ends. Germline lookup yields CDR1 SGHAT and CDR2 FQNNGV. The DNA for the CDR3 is TGTGCCAGCAGCTTAAGCCCCTTGGTAACCGGGGAGCTGTTTTTT. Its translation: CASSLSPLVTGELFF.

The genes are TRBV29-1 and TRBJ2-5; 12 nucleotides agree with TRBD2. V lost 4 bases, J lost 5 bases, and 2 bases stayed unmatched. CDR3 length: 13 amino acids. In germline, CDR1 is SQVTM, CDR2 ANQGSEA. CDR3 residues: CSVGLAGAETQYF. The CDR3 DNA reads TGCAGCGTTGGACTAGCGGGAGCCGAGACCCAGTACTTC.

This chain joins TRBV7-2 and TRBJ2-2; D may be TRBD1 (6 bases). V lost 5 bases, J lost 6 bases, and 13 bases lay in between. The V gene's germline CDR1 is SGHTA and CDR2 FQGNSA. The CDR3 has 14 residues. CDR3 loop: CASSKTGWSGELFF. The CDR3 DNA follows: TGTGCCAGCAGCAAAACAGGGTGGTCCGGGGAGCTGTTTTTT.

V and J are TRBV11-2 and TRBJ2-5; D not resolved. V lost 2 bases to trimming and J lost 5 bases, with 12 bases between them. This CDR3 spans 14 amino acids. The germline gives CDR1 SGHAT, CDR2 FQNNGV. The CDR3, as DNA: TGTGCCAGCAGCTTATGGCTAGTTGGCGAGACCCAGTACTTC. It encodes CASSLWLVGETQYF.

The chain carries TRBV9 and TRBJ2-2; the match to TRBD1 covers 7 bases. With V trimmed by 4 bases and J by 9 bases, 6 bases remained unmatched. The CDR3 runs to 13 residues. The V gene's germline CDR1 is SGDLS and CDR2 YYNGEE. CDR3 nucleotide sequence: TGTGCCAGCAGCCCGACAGGGCCCCGGGAGCTGTTTTTT. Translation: CASSPTGPRELFF.

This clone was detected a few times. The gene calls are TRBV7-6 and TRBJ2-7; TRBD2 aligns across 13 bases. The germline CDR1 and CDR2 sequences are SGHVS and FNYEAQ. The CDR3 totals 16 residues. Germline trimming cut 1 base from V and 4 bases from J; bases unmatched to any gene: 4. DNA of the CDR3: TGTGCCAGCAGCTTAGGGACTAGCGGGAGTCGTTACGAGCAGTACTTC. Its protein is CASSLGTSGSRYEQYF. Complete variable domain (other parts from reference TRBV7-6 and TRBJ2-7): GAGVSQSPRYKVTKRGQDVALRCDPISGHVSLYWYRQALGQGPEFLTYFNYEAQQDKSGLPNDRFSAERPEGSISTLTIQRTEQRDSAMYRCASSLGTSGSRYEQYFGPGTRLTVT.

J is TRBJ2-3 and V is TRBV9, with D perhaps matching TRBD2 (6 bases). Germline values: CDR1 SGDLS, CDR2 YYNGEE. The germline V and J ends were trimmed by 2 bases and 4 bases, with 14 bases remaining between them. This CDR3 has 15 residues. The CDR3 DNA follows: TGTGCCAGCAGCGTGAGGGAGGCTTGGGCAGATACGCAGTATTTT. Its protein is CASSVREAWADTQYF.

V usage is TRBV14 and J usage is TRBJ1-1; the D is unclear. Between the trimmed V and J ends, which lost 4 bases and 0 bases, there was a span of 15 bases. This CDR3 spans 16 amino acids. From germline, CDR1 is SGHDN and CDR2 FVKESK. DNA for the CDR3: TGTGCCAGCAGCCCTTTTTTTGAGGCCTTGAACACTGAAGCTTTCTTT. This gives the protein CASSPFFEALNTEAFF.

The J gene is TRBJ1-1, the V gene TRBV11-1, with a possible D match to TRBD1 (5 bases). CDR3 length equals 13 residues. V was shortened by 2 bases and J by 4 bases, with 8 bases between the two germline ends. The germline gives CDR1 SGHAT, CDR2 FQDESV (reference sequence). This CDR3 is CASSLLQGTEAFF. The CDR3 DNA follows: TGTGCCAGCAGCTTACTGCAGGGCACTGAAGCTTTCTTT.

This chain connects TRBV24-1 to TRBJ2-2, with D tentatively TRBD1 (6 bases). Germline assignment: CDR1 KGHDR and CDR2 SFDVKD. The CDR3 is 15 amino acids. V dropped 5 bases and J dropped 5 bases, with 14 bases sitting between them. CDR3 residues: CATSATGTGTGELFF. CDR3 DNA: TGTGCCACCAGTGCGACAGGCACAGGGACCGGGGAGCTGTTTTTT.

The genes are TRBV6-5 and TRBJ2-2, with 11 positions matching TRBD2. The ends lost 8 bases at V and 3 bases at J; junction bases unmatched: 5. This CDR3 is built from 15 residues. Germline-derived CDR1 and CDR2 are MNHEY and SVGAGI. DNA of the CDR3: TGTGCCAGCCGAAGGGGACTAGCGGACACCGGGGAGCTGTTTTTT. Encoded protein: CASRRGLADTGELFF.

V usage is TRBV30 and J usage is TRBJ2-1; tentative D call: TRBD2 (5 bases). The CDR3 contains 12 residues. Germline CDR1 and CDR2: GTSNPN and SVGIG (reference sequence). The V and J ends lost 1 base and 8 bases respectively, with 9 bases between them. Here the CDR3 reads CAWSGTEDEQFF. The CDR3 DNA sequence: TGTGCCTGGAGTGGGACTGAGGATGAGCAGTTCTTC.

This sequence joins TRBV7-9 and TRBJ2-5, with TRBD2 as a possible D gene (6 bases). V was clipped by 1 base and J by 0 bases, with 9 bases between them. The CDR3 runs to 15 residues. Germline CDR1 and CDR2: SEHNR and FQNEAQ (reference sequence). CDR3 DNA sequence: TGTGCCAGCAGCTTAGTCGGCGGGAACCAAGAGACCCAGTACTTC. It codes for CASSLVGGNQETQYF.

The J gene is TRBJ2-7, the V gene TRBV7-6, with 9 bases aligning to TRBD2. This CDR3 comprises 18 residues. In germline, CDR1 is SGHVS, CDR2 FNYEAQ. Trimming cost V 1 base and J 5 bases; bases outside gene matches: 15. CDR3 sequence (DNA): TGTGCCAGCAGCTTAGTGCCTCGGCGGGAGGGCCGAGTCGACGAGCAGTACTTC. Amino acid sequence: CASSLVPRREGRVDEQYF. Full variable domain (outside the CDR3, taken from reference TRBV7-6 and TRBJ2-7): GAGVSQSPRYKVTKRGQDVALRCDPISGHVSLYWYRQALGQGPEFLTYFNYEAQQDKSGLPNDRFSAERPEGSISTLTIQRTEQRDSAMYRCASSLVPRREGRVDEQYFGPGTRLTVT.

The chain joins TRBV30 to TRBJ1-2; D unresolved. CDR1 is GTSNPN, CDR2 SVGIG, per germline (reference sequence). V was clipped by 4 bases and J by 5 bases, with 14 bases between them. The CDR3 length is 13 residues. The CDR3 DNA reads TGTGCCTGGAATGAGGGAACTGGGTATGGCTACACCTTC. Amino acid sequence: CAWNEGTGYGYTF.

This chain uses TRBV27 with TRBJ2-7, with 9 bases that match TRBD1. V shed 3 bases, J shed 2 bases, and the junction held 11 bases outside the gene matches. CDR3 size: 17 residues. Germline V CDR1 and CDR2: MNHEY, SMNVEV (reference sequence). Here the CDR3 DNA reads TGTGCCAGCAGTTTCTATATCCCGACAGGGGGAACCTACGAGCAGTACTTC. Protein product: CASSFYIPTGGTYEQYF.

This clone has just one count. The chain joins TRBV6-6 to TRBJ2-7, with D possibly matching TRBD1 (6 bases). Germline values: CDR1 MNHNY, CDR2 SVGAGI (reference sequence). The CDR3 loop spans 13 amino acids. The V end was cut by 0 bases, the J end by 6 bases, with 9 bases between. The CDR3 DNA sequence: TGTGCCAGCAGTTACTCGCCAGGGGCCGAGCAGTACTTC. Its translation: CASSYSPGAEQYF.

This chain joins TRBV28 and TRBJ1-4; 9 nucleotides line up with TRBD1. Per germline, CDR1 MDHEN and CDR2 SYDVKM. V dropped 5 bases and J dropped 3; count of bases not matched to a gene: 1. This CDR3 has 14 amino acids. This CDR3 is CASSRTGANEKLFF. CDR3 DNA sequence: TGTGCCAGCAGTAGGACAGGGGCTAATGAAAAACTGTTTTTT.

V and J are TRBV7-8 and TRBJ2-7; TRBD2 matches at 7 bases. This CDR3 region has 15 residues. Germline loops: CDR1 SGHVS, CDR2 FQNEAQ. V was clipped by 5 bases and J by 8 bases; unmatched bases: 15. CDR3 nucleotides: TGTGCCAGCAGCCCGGACTCAGCGGGAACGACGCAGCAGTACTTC. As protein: CASSPDSAGTTQQYF.

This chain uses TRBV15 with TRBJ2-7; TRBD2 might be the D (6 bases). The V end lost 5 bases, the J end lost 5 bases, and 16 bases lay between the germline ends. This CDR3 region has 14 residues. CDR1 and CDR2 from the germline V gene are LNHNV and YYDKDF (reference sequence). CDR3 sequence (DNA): TGTGCCACCAGCGCCCGGGACTTCGGCAACGAGCAGTACTTC. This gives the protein CATSARDFGNEQYF.

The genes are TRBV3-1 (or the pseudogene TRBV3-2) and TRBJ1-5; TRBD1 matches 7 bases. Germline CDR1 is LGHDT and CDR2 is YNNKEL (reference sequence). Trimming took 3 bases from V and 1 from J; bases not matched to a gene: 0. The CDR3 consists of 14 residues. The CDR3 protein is CASSHRGSNQPQHF. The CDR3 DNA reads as TGTGCCAGCAGCCACAGGGGGAGCAATCAGCCCCAGCATTTT.